The TCR beta chain described here comes from a study of regulatory T cells in long-lasting Graves disease. About the research overall: Persistent Graves' disease meant over 5 years of antithyroid drugs with positive TSH receptor antibodies.

Time point noted: persistent/refractory GD, antithyroid drugs over 5 years with positive TRAb. Generation of the TCR library employed RNA extracted from PBMCs. V dropped 5 bases and J dropped 4; count of bases not matched to a gene: 8. CDR3 length: 15 amino acids. Germline V gene data show CDR1 as MNHNS and CDR2 as SASEGT. The TCR beta library used iRepertoire HTBI primers with Arm-PCR amplification of CDR3. In the authors' workflow: Sequenced samples collectively carried 62 TRBV and 15 or so TRBJ segments. Via MiXCR, TCRdb re-called the multiplex PCR reads, giving one row per CDR3 protein. The authors' filters were not applied to this entry. The repertoire holds 420,000 or so distinct CDR3 sequences, with 20% to 30% as singletons. Remarks on this clonotype: Its cognate antigen is unknown.

Study-level findings and limits: Accuracy may have suffered from the small sample size. Repertoires from persistent disease leaned toward TRBV28, TRBJ1-2 and TRBJ2-5.

Sequenced material: peripheral blood mononuclear cells (PBMCs), taken when the disease was refractory, from a patient treated with antithyroid drugs. V is TRBV6-1 and J is TRBJ1-2; 9 bases match TRBD1. The clonotype originates from a female donor with Graves disease. CDR3 protein: CASSNPQGAGYGYTF. DNA of the CDR3: TGTGCCAGCAGTAACCCACAGGGGGCTGGCTATGGCTACACCTTC.